This T cell receptor beta chain was sequenced during a study of cytomegalovirus exposure and HLA in healthy donors. PCR used 60 Vbeta primers and 13 Jbeta primers. Generated by immunoSEQ multiplex PCR, the TCRdb table keeps only in-frame clones and is missing some. This table holds around 160,000 clones. The receptor was isolated from a woman between 45 and 60 years old in good health and CMV-seronegative. The sequenced material came from PBMCs.

In DNA, the CDR3 is TGCGCCAGCGGGGTAGGACAGGGGGCGGGTGAGACCCAGTACTTC. Its protein is CASGVGQGAGETQYF. The J gene is TRBJ2-5, the V gene TRBV4-3; TRBD1 matches 11 bases. In germline, CDR1 is LGHNA, CDR2 YSLEER. The CDR3 length is 15 residues. Trimming took 8 bases from V and 5 from J; bases not matched to a gene: 10.